This T cell receptor beta chain stems from a study of regulatory T cells in long-lasting Graves disease. Study-level points and caveats: In persistent patients, shared public clonotypes (roughly 2,700) outnumbered those in new patients (around 1,000). The small sample size may have reduced accuracy.

The CDR3 is 12 amino acids. Germline lookup yields CDR1 GTSNPN and CDR2 SVGIG (reference sequence). Trimming took off 5 bases at V and 10 bases at J, with 15 bases between the two ends. Assembly of TCR beta libraries relied on iRepertoire HTBI primers together with Arm-PCR of CDR3 regions. Original processing methods: Segment identification across samples yielded about 60 TRBV and approximately 15 TRBJ segments. MiXCR, run by TCRdb on the multiplex PCR reads, gives a single entry per CDR3 protein. The V and J calls reflect TCRdb's pipeline rather than the authors' work. This table has 580,000 or so distinct CDR3 sequences, about 16% appearing once. As for time point: newly diagnosed GD, antithyroid drugs for less than 3 months. Construction of the TCR library relied on RNA isolated from PBMCs. This clonotype showed up many times. Antigen unknown. In addition, the sample was reused for a study of T cells in Graves' hyperthyroidism and ophthalmopathy. As reported in that work: Clinical symptoms, serum thyroxine and TRAb, thyroid ultrasound and orbital computed tomography were used for the diagnoses.

This clonotype was obtained from a man in his late teens or twenties with Graves disease. The sequencing used peripheral blood mononuclear cells (PBMCs), collected at new diagnosis, from a patient treated with antithyroid drugs. V and J are TRBV30 and TRBJ2-4, with D unresolved. The CDR3: CAWDTDSRIQYF. The CDR3 region has the DNA TGTGCCTGGGATACTGATTCGAGAATTCAGTACTTC.